The clone carrying this TCR beta chain has only one observation. Per the authors' pipeline: Estimates of nucleated cell counts were drawn from the amplification of reference gene primers. Using immunoSEQ multiplex PCR, the repertoire was profiled, and TCRdb retains in-frame clones only, with some absent. V and J calls and clone size are given by that table; D and trimming were obtained from the DNA. The table records under 25,000 clones, approximately 90% of them present only once. These data are taken from a study of blood T cell repertoires in COVID-19. Study overall: The study drew acute and convalescent COVID-19 samples from the United States, Italy and Spain. PBMCs, B-cell-depleted T cells, or T cells provided the cDNA or gDNA that made up the material.

The CDR3 covers 13 residues. In germline, CDR1 is SGHNT, CDR2 YYREEE (reference sequence). V dropped 1 base and J dropped 7; count of bases not matched to a gene: 4. The receptor's source is a woman over 75 with acute or convalescent COVID-19. What was sequenced was peripheral blood. The chain carries TRBV5-4 and TRBJ1-2; 7 bases match TRBD1. CDR3 loop: CASSLNRGGGYTF. CDR3 sequence (DNA): TGTGCCAGCAGCTTGAACAGGGGAGGTGGCTACACCTTC.